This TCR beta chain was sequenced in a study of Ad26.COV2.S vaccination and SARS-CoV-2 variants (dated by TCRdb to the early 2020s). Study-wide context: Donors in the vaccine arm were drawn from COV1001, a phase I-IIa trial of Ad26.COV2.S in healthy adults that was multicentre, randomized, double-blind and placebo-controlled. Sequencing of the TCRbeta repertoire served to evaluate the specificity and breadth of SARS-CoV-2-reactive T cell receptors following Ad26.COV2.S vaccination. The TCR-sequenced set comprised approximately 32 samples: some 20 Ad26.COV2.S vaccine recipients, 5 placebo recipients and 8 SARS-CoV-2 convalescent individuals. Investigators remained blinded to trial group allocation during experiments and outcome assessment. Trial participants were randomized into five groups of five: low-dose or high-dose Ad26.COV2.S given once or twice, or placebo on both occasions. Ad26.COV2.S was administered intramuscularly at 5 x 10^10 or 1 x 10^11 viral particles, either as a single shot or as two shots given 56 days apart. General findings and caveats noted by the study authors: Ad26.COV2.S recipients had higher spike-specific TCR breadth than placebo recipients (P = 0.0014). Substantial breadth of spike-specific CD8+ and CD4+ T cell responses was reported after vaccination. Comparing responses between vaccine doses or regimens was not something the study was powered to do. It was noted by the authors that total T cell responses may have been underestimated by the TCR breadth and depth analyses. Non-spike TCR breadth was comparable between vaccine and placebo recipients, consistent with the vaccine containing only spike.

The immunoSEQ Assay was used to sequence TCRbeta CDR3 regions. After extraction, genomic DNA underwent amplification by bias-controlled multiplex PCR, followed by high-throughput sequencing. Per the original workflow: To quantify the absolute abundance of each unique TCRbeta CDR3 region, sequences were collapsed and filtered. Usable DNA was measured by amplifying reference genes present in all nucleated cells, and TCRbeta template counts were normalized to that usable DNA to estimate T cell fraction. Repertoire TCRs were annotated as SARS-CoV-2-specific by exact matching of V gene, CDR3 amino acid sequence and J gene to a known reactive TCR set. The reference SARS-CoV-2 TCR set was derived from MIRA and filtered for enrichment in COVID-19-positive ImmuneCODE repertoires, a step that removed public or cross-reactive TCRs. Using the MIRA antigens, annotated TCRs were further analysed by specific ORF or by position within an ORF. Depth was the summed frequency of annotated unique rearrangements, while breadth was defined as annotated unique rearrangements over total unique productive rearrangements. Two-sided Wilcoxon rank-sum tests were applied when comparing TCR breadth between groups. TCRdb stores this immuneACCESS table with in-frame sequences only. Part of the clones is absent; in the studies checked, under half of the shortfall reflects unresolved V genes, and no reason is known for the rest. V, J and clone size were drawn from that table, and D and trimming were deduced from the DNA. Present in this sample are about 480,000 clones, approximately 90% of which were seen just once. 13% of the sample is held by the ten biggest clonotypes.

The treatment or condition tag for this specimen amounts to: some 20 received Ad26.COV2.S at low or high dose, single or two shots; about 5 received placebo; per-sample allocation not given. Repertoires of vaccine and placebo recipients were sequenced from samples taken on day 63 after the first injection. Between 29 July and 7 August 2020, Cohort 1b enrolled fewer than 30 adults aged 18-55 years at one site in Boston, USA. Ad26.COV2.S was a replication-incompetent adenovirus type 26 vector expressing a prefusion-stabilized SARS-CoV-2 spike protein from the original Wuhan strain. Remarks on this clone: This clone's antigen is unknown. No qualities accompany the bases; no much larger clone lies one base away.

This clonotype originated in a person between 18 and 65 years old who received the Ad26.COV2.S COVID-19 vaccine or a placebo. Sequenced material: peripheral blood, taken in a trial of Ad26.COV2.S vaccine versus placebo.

The CDR3 region reads CASSVSRRGSGDYGYTF. The DNA sequence follows: TGTGCCAGCAGTGTATCCCGACGGGGCAGTGGGGACTATGGCTACACCTTC. The V gene is TRBV6-2 or TRBV6-3 and the J gene is TRBJ1-2; the best D guess is TRBD1, with 5 bases matching. The CDR3 holds 17 amino acids from the cysteine to the phenylalanine. Here the CDR3 DNA is all that survives: 51 bases in frame from base 1. The germline V gene sets CDR1 to MNHEY and CDR2 to SVGEGT. V loses 5 bases, J loses 3 bases, and the germline ends lie 22 bases apart.